This TCR beta chain was retrieved from a study of blood T cell repertoires in COVID-19. About the study: PBMCs, B-cell-depleted T cells, or T cells were the source of the cDNA or gDNA that made up the material.

CDR3 size: 13 residues. V was cut by 6 bases and J by 6 bases, with 14 bases left in between. Germline CDR1 and CDR2: SGHVS and FNYEAQ. Using immunoSEQ multiplex PCR, the repertoire was profiled, and TCRdb retains in-frame clones only, with some absent. This sample carries some 200,000 clones, around 90% of them seen once, and the ten largest clones take roughly 7.2%. The chain is built from TRBV7-6 and TRBJ1-2; D is unclear. Sequences were obtained from PBMCs or T cells enriched from blood (not recorded which). The TCR originated in a man aged 25 to 45 in a cohort exposed to, infected with or recovered from COVID-19 (not recorded which). The CDR3 nucleotides are TGTGCCAGCAGTCCGTCCGAGGTAGATGGCTACACCTTC. Its translation is CASSPSEVDGYTF.